This T cell receptor (beta chain) was retrieved from a study of CD8 T cells in ankylosing spondylitis. Study-wide points: Within matched ankylosing spondylitis synovial fluid, disease-linked clones were reportedly significantly enriched. Past studies reported some motif variants in reactive arthritis synovial fluid and blood. Seemingly distinctive of ankylosing spondylitis blood was a TCR beta motif formed by eight highly homologous variants.

About this clonotype itself: Its target is not known.

Germline CDR1 reads SGDLS; CDR2 reads YYNGEE. This CDR3 contains 14 residues. The germline V and J ends were trimmed by 4 bases and 5 bases, with 16 bases remaining between them. As the method for making TCR beta libraries, quantitative 5'-RACE with molecular barcodes was used. One entry per CDR3 protein results from TCRdb running MiXCR on the 5' RACE reads. Of roughly 180,000 distinct CDR3 sequences listed, 9.8% are singletons. The specimen was blood, either unsorted or a sorted T cell fraction (not recorded which). This receptor was identified in a female donor with ankylosing spondylitis or in good health (not recorded which). The rearrangement links TRBV9 to TRBJ2-7; D might be TRBD1 or TRBD2, each matching 5 bases. CDR3 DNA: TGTGCCAGCAGCATCGGGACCCCGGGTAACGAGCAGTACTTC. It specifies CASSIGTPGNEQYF.